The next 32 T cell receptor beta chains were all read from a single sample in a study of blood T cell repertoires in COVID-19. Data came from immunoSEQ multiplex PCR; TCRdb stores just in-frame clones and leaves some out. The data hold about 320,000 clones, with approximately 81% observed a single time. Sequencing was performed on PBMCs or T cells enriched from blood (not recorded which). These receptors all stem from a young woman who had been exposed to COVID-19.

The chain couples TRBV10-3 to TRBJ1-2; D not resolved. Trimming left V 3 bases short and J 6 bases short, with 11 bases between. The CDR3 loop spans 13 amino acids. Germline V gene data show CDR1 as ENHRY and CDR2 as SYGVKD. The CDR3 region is CAISERSEDGYTF. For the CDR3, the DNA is TGTGCCATCAGTGAAAGGAGTGAGGATGGCTACACCTTC.

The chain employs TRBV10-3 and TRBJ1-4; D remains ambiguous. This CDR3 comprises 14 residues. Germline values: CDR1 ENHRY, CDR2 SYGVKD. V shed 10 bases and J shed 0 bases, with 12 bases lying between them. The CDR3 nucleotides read TGTGCCACCTCCTTTCGGGCAACTAATGAAAAACTGTTTTTT. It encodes CATSFRATNEKLFF.

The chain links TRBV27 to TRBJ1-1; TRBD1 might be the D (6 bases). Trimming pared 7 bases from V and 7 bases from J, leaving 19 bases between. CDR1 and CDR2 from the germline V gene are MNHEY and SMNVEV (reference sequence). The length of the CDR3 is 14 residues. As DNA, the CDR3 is TGTGCCAGCACGCCGCCGGGACAAAAAGGTGAAGCTTTCTTT. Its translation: CASTPPGQKGEAFF.

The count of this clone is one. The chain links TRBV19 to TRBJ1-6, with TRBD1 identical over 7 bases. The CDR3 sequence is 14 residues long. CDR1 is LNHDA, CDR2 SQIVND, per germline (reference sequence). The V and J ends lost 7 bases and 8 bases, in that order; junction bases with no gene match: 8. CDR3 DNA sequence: TGTGCCAGTAAAACAGGGGTGGCGGATTCACCCCTCCACTTT. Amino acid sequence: CASKTGVADSPLHF.

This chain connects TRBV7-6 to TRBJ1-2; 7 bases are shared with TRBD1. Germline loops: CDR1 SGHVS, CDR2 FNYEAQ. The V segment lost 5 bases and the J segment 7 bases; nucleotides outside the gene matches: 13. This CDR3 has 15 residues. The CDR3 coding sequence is TGTGCCAGCAGCCCCTACAGGGGAAGTCTCAGTGGCTACACCTTC. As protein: CASSPYRGSLSGYTF. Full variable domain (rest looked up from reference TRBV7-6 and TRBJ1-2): GAGVSQSPRYKVTKRGQDVALRCDPISGHVSLYWYRQALGQGPEFLTYFNYEAQQDKSGLPNDRFSAERPEGSISTLTIQRTEQRDSAMYRCASSPYRGSLSGYTFGSGTRLTVV.

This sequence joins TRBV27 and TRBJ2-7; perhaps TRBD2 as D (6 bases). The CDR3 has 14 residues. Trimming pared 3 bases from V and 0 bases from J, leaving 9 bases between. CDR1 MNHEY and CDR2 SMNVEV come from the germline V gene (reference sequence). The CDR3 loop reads CASSFTRGSYEQYF. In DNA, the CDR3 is TGTGCCAGCAGTTTCACGCGGGGCTCCTACGAGCAGTACTTC.

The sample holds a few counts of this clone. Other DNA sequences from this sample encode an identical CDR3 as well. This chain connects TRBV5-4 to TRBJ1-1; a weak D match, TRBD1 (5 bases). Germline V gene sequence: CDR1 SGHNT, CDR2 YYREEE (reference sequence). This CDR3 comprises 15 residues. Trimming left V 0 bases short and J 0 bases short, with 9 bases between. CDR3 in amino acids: CASSLAAGMNTEAFF. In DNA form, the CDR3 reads TGTGCCAGCAGCTTGGCCGCAGGGATGAACACTGAAGCTTTCTTT.

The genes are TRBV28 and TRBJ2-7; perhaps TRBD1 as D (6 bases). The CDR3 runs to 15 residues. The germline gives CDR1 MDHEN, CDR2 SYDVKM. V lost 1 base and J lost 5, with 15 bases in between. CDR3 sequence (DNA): TGTGCCAGCAGTTTATCCGGTCAGGGGTCCCACGAGCAGTACTTC. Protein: CASSLSGQGSHEQYF.

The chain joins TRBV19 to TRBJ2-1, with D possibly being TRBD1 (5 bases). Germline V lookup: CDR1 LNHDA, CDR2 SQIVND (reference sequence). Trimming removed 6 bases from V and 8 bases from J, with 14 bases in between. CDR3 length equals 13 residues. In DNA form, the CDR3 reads TGTGCCAGTAGAGCAAGGGGATGGGATGAGCAGTTCTTC. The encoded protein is CASRARGWDEQFF. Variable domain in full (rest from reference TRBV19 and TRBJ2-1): DGGITQSPKYLFRKEGQNVTLSCEQNLNHDAMYWYRQDPGQGLRLIYYSQIVNDFQKGDIAEGYSVSREKKESFPLTVTSAQKNPTAFYLCASRARGWDEQFFGPGTRLTVL.

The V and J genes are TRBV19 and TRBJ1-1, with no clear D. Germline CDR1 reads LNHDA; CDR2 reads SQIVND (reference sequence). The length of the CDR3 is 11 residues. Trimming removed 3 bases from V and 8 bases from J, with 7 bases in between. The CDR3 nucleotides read TGTGCCAGTAGTATGGCAGAAGAAGCTTTCTTT. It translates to CASSMAEEAFF. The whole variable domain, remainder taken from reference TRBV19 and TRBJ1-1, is DGGITQSPKYLFRKEGQNVTLSCEQNLNHDAMYWYRQDPGQGLRLIYYSQIVNDFQKGDIAEGYSVSREKKESFPLTVTSAQKNPTAFYLCASSMAEEAFFGQGTRLTVV.

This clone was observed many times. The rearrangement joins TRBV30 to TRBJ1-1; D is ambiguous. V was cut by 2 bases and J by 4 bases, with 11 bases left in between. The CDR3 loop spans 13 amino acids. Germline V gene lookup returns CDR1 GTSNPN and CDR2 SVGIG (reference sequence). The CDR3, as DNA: TGTGCCTGGAGTTGGCTTCCTGGCACTGAAGCTTTCTTT. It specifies CAWSWLPGTEAFF.

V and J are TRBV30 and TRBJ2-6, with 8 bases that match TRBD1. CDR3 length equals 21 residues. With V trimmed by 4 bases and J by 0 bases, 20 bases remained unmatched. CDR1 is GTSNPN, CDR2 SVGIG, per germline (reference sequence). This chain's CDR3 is CAWNSGQGGFYHISGANVLTF. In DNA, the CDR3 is TGTGCCTGGAACTCTGGACAGGGCGGGTTCTACCACATCTCTGGGGCCAACGTCCTGACTTTC.

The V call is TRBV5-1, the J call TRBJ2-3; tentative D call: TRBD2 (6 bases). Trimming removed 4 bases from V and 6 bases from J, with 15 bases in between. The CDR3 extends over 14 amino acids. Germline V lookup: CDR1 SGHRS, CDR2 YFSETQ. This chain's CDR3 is CASSVGGLEDTQYF. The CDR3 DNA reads TGCGCCAGCAGCGTAGGAGGGTTGGAGGATACGCAGTATTTT.

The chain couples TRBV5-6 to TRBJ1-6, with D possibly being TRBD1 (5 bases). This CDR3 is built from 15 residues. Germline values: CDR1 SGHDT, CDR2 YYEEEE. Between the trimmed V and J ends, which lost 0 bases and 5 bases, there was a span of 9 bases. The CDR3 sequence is CASSLVGQHNSPLHF. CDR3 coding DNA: TGTGCCAGCAGCTTGGTGGGGCAGCATAATTCACCCCTCCACTTT.

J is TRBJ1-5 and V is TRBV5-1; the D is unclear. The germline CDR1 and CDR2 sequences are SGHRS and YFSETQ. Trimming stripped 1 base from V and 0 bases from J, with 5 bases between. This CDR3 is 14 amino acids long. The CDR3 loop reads CASSLSDSNQPQHF. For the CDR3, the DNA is TGCGCCAGCAGCTTGTCAGATAGCAATCAGCCCCAGCATTTT.

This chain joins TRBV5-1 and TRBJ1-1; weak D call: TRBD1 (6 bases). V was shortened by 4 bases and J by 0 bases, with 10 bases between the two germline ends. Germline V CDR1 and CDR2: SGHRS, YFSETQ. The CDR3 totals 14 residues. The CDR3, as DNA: TGCGCCAGCAGCCAGGGACAATTGAACACTGAAGCTTTCTTT. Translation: CASSQGQLNTEAFF. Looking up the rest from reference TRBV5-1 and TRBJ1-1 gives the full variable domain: KAGVTQTPRYLIKTRGQQVTLSCSPISGHRSVSWYQQTPGQGLQFLFEYFSETQRNKGNFPGRFSGRQFSNSRSEMNVSTLELGDSALYLCASSQGQLNTEAFFGQGTRLTVV.

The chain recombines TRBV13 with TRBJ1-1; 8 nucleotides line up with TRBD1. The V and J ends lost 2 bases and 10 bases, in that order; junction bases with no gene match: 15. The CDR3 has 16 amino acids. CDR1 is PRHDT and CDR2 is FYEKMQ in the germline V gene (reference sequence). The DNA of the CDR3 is TGTGCCAGCAGCTTACCCCCAGGGGGCGCGGGGGCCGTAGCTTTCTTT. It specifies CASSLPPGGAGAVAFF.

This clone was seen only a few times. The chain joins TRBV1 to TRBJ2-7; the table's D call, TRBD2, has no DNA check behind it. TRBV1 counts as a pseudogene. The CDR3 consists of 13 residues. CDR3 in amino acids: CTSAASGDYEQYF. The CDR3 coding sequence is TGCACCAGCGCCGCGTCGGGGGACTACGAGCAGTACTTC.

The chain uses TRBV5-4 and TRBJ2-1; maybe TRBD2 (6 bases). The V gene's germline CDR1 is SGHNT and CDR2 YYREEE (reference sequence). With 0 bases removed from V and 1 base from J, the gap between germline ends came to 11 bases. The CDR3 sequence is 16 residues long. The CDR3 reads CASSLAGEGSYNEQFF. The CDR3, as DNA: TGTGCCAGCAGCTTGGCGGGAGAAGGGTCCTACAATGAGCAGTTCTTC.

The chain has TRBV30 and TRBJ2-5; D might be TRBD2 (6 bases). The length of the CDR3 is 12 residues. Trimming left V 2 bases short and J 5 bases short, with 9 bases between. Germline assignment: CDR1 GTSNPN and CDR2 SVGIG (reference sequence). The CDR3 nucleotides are TGTGCCTGGAGTCGGCTAGCGGAGACCCAGTACTTC. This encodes CAWSRLAETQYF.

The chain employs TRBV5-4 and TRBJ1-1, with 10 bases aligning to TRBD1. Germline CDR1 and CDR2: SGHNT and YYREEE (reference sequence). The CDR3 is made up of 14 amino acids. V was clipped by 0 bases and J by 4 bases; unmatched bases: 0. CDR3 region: CASSLGDRGTEAFF. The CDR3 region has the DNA TGTGCCAGCAGCTTGGGGGACAGGGGCACTGAAGCTTTCTTT.

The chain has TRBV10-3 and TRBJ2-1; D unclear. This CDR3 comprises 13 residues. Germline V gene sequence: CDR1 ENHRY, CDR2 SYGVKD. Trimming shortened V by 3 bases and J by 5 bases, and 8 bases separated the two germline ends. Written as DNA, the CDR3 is TGTGCCATCAGTGATAACGGTAACAATGAGCAGTTCTTC. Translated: CAISDNGNNEQFF.

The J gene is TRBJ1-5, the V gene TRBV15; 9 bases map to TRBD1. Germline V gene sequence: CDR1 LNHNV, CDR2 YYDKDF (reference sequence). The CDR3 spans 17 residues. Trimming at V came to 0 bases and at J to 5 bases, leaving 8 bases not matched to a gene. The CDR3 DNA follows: TGTGCCACCAGCAGAGAGGGGGGGTGGACAGGGGATCAGCCCCAGCATTTT. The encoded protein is CATSREGGWTGDQPQHF.

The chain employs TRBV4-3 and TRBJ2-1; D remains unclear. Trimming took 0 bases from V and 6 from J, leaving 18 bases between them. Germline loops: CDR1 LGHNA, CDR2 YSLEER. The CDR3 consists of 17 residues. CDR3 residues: CASSQEPQSRYTNEQFF. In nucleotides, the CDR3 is TGCGCCAGCAGCCAAGAACCCCAGTCCAGGTATACCAATGAGCAGTTCTTC.

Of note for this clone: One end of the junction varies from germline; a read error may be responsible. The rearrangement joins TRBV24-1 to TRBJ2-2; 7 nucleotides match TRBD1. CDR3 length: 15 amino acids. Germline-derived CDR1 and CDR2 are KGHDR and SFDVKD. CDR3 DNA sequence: TGTGCCACCAGCGATTCCACAGGGGTCACCGGGGAGCTGTTTTTT. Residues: CATSDSTGVTGELFF.

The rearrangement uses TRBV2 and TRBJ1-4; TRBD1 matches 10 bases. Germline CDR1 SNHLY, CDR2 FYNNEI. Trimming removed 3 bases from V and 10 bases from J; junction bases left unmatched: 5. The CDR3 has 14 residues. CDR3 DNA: TGTGCCAGCAGTGAGAGGGGGACAGGGGTAAAACTGTTTTTT. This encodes CASSERGTGVKLFF.

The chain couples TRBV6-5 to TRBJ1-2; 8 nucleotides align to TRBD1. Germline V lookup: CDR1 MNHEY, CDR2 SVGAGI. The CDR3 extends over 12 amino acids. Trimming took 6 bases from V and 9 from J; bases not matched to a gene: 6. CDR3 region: CASSPYRGSYTF. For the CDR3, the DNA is TGTGCCAGCAGCCCCTACAGGGGGAGCTACACCTTC.

In nucleotides, the CDR3 is TGTGCCAGCAGCTTAGAATGGAGTGGGAACACTGAAGCTTTCTTT. Protein: CASSLEWSGNTEAFF. The gene calls are TRBV11-2 and TRBJ1-1; D call uncertain. The V end was cut by 0 bases, the J end by 1 base, with 9 bases between. Germline CDR1 is SGHAT and CDR2 is FQNNGV. This CDR3 region has 15 residues.

CDR3: CASSTGTVLLRISNQPQHF. The CDR3 DNA is TGTGCCAGTAGTACCGGGACAGTCCTTTTGCGAATTAGCAATCAGCCCCAGCATTTT. This chain uses TRBV19 with TRBJ1-5; 7 positions agree with TRBD1. V was clipped by 4 bases and J by 0 bases; unmatched bases: 15. The CDR3 loop spans 19 amino acids. Germline values: CDR1 LNHDA, CDR2 SQIVND (reference sequence).

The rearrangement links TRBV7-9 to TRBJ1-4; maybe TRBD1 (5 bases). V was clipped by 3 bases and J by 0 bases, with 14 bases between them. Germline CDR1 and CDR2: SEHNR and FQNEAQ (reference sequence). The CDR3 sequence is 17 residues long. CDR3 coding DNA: TGTGCCAGCAGCTTTCGTGTGGGGCCTGCAACTAATGAAAAACTGTTTTTT. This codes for CASSFRVGPATNEKLFF.

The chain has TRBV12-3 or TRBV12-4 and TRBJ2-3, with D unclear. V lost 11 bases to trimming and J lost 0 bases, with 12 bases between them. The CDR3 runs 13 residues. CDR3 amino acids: CAGSGGSTDTQYF. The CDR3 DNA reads TGTGCCGGGTCCGGCGGAAGCACAGATACGCAGTATTTT.

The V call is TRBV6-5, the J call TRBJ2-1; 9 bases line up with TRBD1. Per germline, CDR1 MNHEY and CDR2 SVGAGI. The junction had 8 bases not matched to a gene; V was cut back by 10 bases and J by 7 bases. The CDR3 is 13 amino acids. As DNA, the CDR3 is TGTGCCACCTTACAGGGGGCGACGAATGAGCAGTTCTTC. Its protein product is CATLQGATNEQFF.